These 4 T cell receptor beta chains were sequenced from one sample in a study of T cell responses to AZD1222 COVID-19 vaccine. The repertoire was sequenced with immunoSEQ multiplex PCR; TCRdb's copy has only in-frame clones and lacks some. The sample records some 130,000 clones, over 90% being singletons. The specimen comprised peripheral blood, sampled on day 0 of AZD1222 vaccination. The source is an adult in good health.

The chain has TRBV30 and TRBJ1-5; D may be TRBD1 (5 bases). The CDR3 is 15 residues long. From germline, CDR1 is GTSNPN and CDR2 SVGIG (reference sequence). V was cut by 2 bases and J by 4 bases, with 15 bases left in between. This chain's CDR3 is CAWSKRQRDNQPQHF. The CDR3 DNA is TGTGCCTGGAGTAAGAGACAGCGAGATAATCAGCCCCAGCATTTT.

The chain uses TRBV6-1 and TRBJ2-2; no clear D gene. Germline assignment: CDR1 MNHNS and CDR2 SASEGT. There are 16 residues in the CDR3. Trimming took 0 bases from V and 2 from J, leaving 10 bases between them. The CDR3 bases are TGTGCCAGCAGTGAAGCGCCAGACTTTAACACCGGGGAGCTGTTTTTT. Translation: CASSEAPDFNTGELFF.

The chain joins TRBV7-9 to TRBJ1-2; D is possibly TRBD1 (6 bases). The V gene's germline CDR1 is SEHNR and CDR2 FQNEAQ (reference sequence). The CDR3 is 17 residues long. V was trimmed by 4 bases and J by 2 bases, leaving 20 bases between them. CDR3 nucleotide sequence: TGTGCCAGCAGCTCCTCTATTCCACAGGGATCCAACTATGGCTACACCTTC. Translating gives CASSSSIPQGSNYGYTF.

This clone was seen only once. The J gene is TRBJ1-5, the V gene TRBV15, with 7 nucleotides matching TRBD1. Trimming took 5 bases from V and 2 from J; bases not matched to a gene: 6. The germline V gene has CDR1 LNHNV and CDR2 YYDKDF (reference sequence). This CDR3 comprises 15 residues. CDR3: CATSDRQGRNQPQHF. Here the CDR3 DNA reads TGTGCCACCAGCGACCGACAGGGTCGCAATCAGCCCCAGCATTTT.